These 23 T cell receptor beta chains came from one sample sequenced in a study of control samples from healthy donors and cancer patients. TCRdb's copy holds only in-frame clones and misses some; the assay was immunoSEQ multiplex PCR. The data hold 180,000 or so clones, with 93% observed a single time. Sequences were obtained from blood. Receptors originate from a woman aged 55 to 70 in good health.

This clone was seen just once. In DNA, the CDR3 is TGCGCCAGCAGCCAAGACCTAGCGGGGGTCTCCTACGAGCAGTACTTC. It specifies CASSQDLAGVSYEQYF. The chain carries TRBV4-3 and TRBJ2-7; 10 bases match TRBD2. Trimming cost V 0 bases and J 0 bases; bases outside gene matches: 2. Germline CDR1 reads LGHNA; CDR2 reads YSLEER. This CDR3 comprises 16 residues.

The chain couples TRBV7-9 to TRBJ2-7, with D possibly matching TRBD1 (6 bases). The CDR3 covers 13 residues. Germline-derived CDR1 and CDR2 are SEHNR and FQNEAQ (reference sequence). V was pared by 2 bases and J by 7 bases, with 12 bases between. As DNA, the CDR3 is TGTGCCAGCAGCTTAACAGGGTCTGGAGAGCAGTACTTC. Its translation: CASSLTGSGEQYF.

The CDR3 here is CASSPFPAGAPYEQYF. The CDR3 bases are TGTGCCAGCAGTCCCTTCCCGGCAGGGGCCCCCTACGAGCAGTACTTC. V and J are TRBV6-4 and TRBJ2-7; possibly TRBD1 for D (6 bases). The CDR3 runs 16 residues. Germline V CDR1 and CDR2: MRHNA, SNTAGT. Trimming cost V 5 bases and J 2 bases, with 19 bases left between them.

The V and J genes are TRBV10-3 and TRBJ2-5; D is unresolved. CDR1 is ENHRY and CDR2 is SYGVKD in the germline V gene. The CDR3 is made up of 11 amino acids. Trimming pared 9 bases from V and 4 bases from J, leaving 9 bases between. The CDR3 here is CAIASRETQYF. DNA for the CDR3: TGTGCCATTGCTTCGCGAGAGACCCAGTACTTC.

The chain links TRBV7-2 to TRBJ1-5; possibly TRBD1 for D (5 bases). CDR3 size: 14 residues. The germline V gene encodes CDR1 SGHTA and CDR2 FQGNSA. V was clipped by 7 bases and J by 1 base, with 11 bases between them. This CDR3 reads CASTMQGSNQPQHF. CDR3 bases: TGTGCCAGCACCATGCAGGGAAGCAATCAGCCCCAGCATTTT.

V gene TRBV25-1 combines with J gene TRBJ1-4; TRBD1 matches 8 bases. Germline trimming cut 3 bases from V and 5 bases from J; bases unmatched to any gene: 5. Germline values: CDR1 MGHDK, CDR2 SYGVNS. The CDR3 has 15 residues. Written as DNA, the CDR3 is TGTGCCAGCAGTGATACCGGACAGGGAAATGAAAAACTGTTTTTT. Amino acid sequence: CASSDTGQGNEKLFF.

The gene calls are TRBV3-1 (or the pseudogene TRBV3-2) and TRBJ1-4, with unresolved D. This CDR3 is built from 11 residues. Germline values: CDR1 LGHDT, CDR2 YNNKEL (reference sequence). Trimming took 1 base from V and 7 from J, leaving 1 base between them. The CDR3 spells CASSQGEKLFF. The CDR3 nucleotides are TGTGCCAGCAGCCAAGGTGAAAAACTGTTTTTT.

The rearrangement uses TRBV6-2 or TRBV6-3 and TRBJ1-1; no clear D gene. The V end lost 2 bases, the J end lost 3 bases, and 10 bases lay between the germline ends. The CDR3 covers 14 residues. Germline V lookup: CDR1 MNHEY, CDR2 SVGEGT. This CDR3 is CASSYPDGYTEAFF. CDR3 in DNA: TGTGCCAGCAGTTACCCGGACGGGTACACTGAAGCTTTCTTT.

The chain links TRBV6-2 or TRBV6-3 to TRBJ1-5; D unresolved. Trimming shortened V by 6 bases and J by 3 bases, and 18 bases separated the two germline ends. Germline V gene data show CDR1 as MNHEY and CDR2 as SVGEGT. The CDR3 runs 16 residues. The CDR3 reads CASSPGNQLNNQPQHF. The CDR3 DNA reads TGTGCCAGCAGCCCTGGGAACCAACTGAACAATCAGCCCCAGCATTTT.

J is TRBJ2-7 and V is TRBV6-5; 9 bases line up with TRBD1. Trimming cost V 10 bases and J 2 bases; bases outside gene matches: 6. The length of the CDR3 is 13 residues. Germline loops: CDR1 MNHEY, CDR2 SVGAGI. CDR3 in DNA: TGTGCCACCGGACAGGGGACGACCTACGAGCAGTACTTC. It yields the protein CATGQGTTYEQYF.

V gene TRBV25-1 combines with J gene TRBJ1-1, with D uncertain. The CDR3 runs to 13 residues. Germline V gene lookup returns CDR1 MGHDK and CDR2 SYGVNS. Trimming stripped 4 bases from V and 5 bases from J, with 11 bases between. CDR3 bases: TGTGCCAGCAGTGTAAGTGGGCAGACTGAAGCTTTCTTT. Encoded protein: CASSVSGQTEAFF.

The chain employs TRBV19 and TRBJ1-3; 9 bases are a match to TRBD1. CDR1 and CDR2 from the germline V gene are LNHDA and SQIVND (reference sequence). The ends lost 8 bases at V and 8 bases at J; junction bases unmatched: 10. The CDR3 loop spans 14 amino acids. This CDR3 reads CASHAGQGFDTIYF. In DNA form, the CDR3 reads TGTGCCAGTCACGCGGGACAGGGATTCGACACCATATATTTT.

This chain connects TRBV6-2 or TRBV6-3 to TRBJ2-2; the D gene is possibly TRBD1 (6 bases). This CDR3 spans 15 amino acids. Germline CDR1 and CDR2: MNHEY and SVGEGT. V was shortened by 5 bases and J by 1 base, with 11 bases between the two germline ends. CDR3 region: CASSRTGLNTGELFF. CDR3 sequence (DNA): TGTGCCAGCAGTCGAACAGGGTTGAACACCGGGGAGCTGTTTTTT.

This chain links TRBV6-5 with TRBJ1-4; 9 bases match TRBD1. CDR1 is MNHEY, CDR2 SVGAGI, per germline. J lost 3 bases, V lost 9 bases, and 8 bases had no gene match. The CDR3 sequence is 15 residues long. CDR3 sequence (DNA): TGTGCCAGTCAAGACAGGGGGAGATCTAATGAAAAACTGTTTTTT. Its protein is CASQDRGRSNEKLFF.

The CDR3, as DNA: TGTGCCAGCAGAAATGAAAGGGGGCAGGAGACCCAGTACTTC. Residues: CASRNERGQETQYF. V gene TRBV27 combines with J gene TRBJ2-5; 7 bases match TRBD1. V was pared by 6 bases and J by 5 bases, with 9 bases of the junction left unmatched. The CDR3 sequence is 14 residues long. CDR1 and CDR2 (germline): MNHEY, SMNVEV (reference sequence).

V usage is TRBV7-2 and J usage is TRBJ2-1, with no clear D. This CDR3 contains 16 residues. V was cut by 0 bases and J by 5 bases, with 14 bases left in between. Germline loops: CDR1 SGHTA, CDR2 FQGNSA. The CDR3 DNA sequence: TGTGCCAGCAGCTTAGCTCAGGCTATCGGAAACAATGAGCAGTTCTTC. Translating it yields CASSLAQAIGNNEQFF.

The V and J genes are TRBV2 and TRBJ2-2; weak D call: TRBD1 (5 bases). V gave up 2 bases and J gave up 1 base, with 8 bases separating them. The CDR3 totals 15 residues. CDR1 is SNHLY and CDR2 is FYNNEI in the germline V gene. Here the CDR3 DNA reads TGTGCCAGCAGTGAAAGACAGATGAACACCGGGGAGCTGTTTTTT. It encodes CASSERQMNTGELFF. Using reference TRBV2 and TRBJ2-2 for the parts outside the CDR3, the full variable domain is EPEVTQTPSHQVTQMGQEVILRCVPISNHLYFYWYRQILGQKVEFLVSFYNNEISEKSEIFDDQFSVERPDGSNFTLKIRSTKLEDSAMYFCASSERQMNTGELFFGEGSRLTVL.

This chain uses TRBV7-9 with TRBJ1-1; 8 bases are a match to TRBD1. This CDR3 has 18 amino acids. Germline CDR1 is SEHNR and CDR2 is FQNEAQ (reference sequence). Trimming at V came to 2 bases and at J to 5 bases, leaving 16 bases not matched to a gene. The CDR3 sequence: CASSLIIPRTGRKTEAFF. CDR3 nucleotide sequence: TGTGCCAGCAGCTTAATTATACCCCGGACAGGGAGAAAAACTGAAGCTTTCTTT.

This chain links TRBV10-1 with TRBJ1-1; 7 positions match TRBD1. CDR1 and CDR2 from the germline V gene are WNHNN and SYGVQD (reference sequence). The CDR3 has 13 residues. After removal of 6 bases from V and 4 bases from J, the junction contained 5 bases not matched to a gene. The CDR3 spells CASSGTEPTEAFF. The CDR3 nucleotides read TGCGCCAGCAGCGGGACAGAGCCCACTGAAGCTTTCTTT.

The V and J genes are TRBV7-6 and TRBJ1-4; possibly TRBD1 for D (5 bases). The germline CDR1 and CDR2 sequences are SGHVS and FNYEAQ. This CDR3 has 15 amino acids. The germline V and J ends were trimmed by 3 bases and 7 bases, with 15 bases remaining between them. The CDR3 nucleotides are TGTGCCAGCAGCTTTCATCAGGGAGAAGGTGAAAAACTGTTTTTT. It specifies CASSFHQGEGEKLFF. Looking up the rest from reference TRBV7-6 and TRBJ1-4 gives the full variable domain: GAGVSQSPRYKVTKRGQDVALRCDPISGHVSLYWYRQALGQGPEFLTYFNYEAQQDKSGLPNDRFSAERPEGSISTLTIQRTEQRDSAMYRCASSFHQGEGEKLFFGSGTQLSVL.

The chain couples TRBV18 to TRBJ1-3, with 7 bases that match TRBD1. This CDR3 spans 15 amino acids. Germline lookup yields CDR1 KGHSH and CDR2 LQKENI. V was clipped by 4 bases and J by 0 bases; unmatched bases: 3. The CDR3 protein is CASSRRTGSGNTIYF. The DNA of the CDR3 is TGTGCCAGCTCACGACGGACAGGCTCTGGAAACACCATATATTTT.

This chain connects TRBV19 to TRBJ2-1; TRBD2 aligns across 13 bases. The V segment lost 2 bases and the J segment 9 bases; nucleotides outside the gene matches: 7. The CDR3 sequence is 16 residues long. Per germline, CDR1 LNHDA and CDR2 SQIVND (reference sequence). CDR3 sequence (DNA): TGTGCCAGTAGTATATCAGGGACTAGCGGGGTAGTTGAGCAGTTCTTC. Translated, it gives CASSISGTSGVVEQFF.

This chain links TRBV9 with TRBJ1-6, with TRBD1 matching over 7 bases. J was trimmed by 5 bases and V by 3 bases; bases with no gene match: 11. Germline V gene lookup returns CDR1 SGDLS and CDR2 YYNGEE. The CDR3 is 17 amino acids. The CDR3 DNA is TGTGCCAGCAGCGAAACCGCCGGGACAGCGGATAATTCACCCCTCCACTTT. Its translation: CASSETAGTADNSPLHF. The entire variable domain, with the rest obtained from reference TRBV9 and TRBJ1-6, is as follows: DSGVTQTPKHLITATGQRVTLRCSPRSGDLSVYWYQQSLDQGLQFLIQYYNGEERAKGNILERFSAQQFPDLHSELNLSSLELGDSALYFCASSETAGTADNSPLHFGNGTRLTVT.